The source of this TCR beta chain is a study of blood T cell repertoires in COVID-19. Study background: Material from acute and convalescent COVID-19 was sourced from the United States, Italy and Spain.

The CDR3 spans 13 residues. Trimming shortened V by 1 base and J by 1 base, and 5 bases separated the two germline ends. CDR1 and CDR2 from the germline V gene are SGHKS and YYEKEE (reference sequence). The data were produced by immunoSEQ multiplex PCR, yet TCRdb's version contains in-frame clones alone and is incomplete. Of some 43,000 clones in the sample, roughly four fifths were seen once. The TCR was taken from a man aged 40-49 years with active or convalescent COVID-19. This chain joins TRBV5-5 and TRBJ1-2; no definite D call. Source material: peripheral blood. Here the CDR3 reads CASSLQDNYGYTF. The CDR3 bases are TGTGCCAGCAGCTTGCAGGATAACTATGGCTACACCTTC.